The clone carrying this TCR beta chain appeared many times. With V trimmed by 3 bases and J by 7 bases, 11 bases remained unmatched. CDR1 DFQATT and CDR2 SNEGSKA come from the germline V gene (reference sequence). The CDR3 is 16 amino acids. The source of the sample is a study of T-cell reconstitution after alpha-beta-depleted transplantation in children. Unique molecular identifiers were used to barcode this TCRbeta library. TCRdb passed the PCR reads through MiXCR, listing each CDR3 protein once. The data contain around 200,000 distinct CDR3 sequences, roughly 7.5% of them singletons. This chain links TRBV20-1 with TRBJ2-1; 11 nucleotides agree with TRBD2. This clonotype was obtained from a human donor who donated a stem cell graft to a child with Wiskott-Aldrich syndrome. The sequencing used PBMCs from the stem cell graft donor, collected from the stem cell graft. CDR3 bases: TGCAGTGCTAGGGGTCCAACTAGCGGGAGAGGGAATGAGCAGTTCTTC. Encoded protein: CSARGPTSGRGNEQFF.